This is a list of T cell receptor beta chains from one sample in a study of shared clonotypes between healthy human individuals. Assay: immunoSEQ multiplex PCR; the TCRdb copy retains only in-frame clones and omits some. The sample records about 1 million clones, about 75% being singletons. The sequenced material came from memory CD4+ T cells sorted from blood. The receptor source for this set is a man aged 18 to 29 in good health. Both conserved end residues are part of each CDR3. The D gene is left open where the match is weak.

v_gene	d_gene	j_gene	CDR3aa
TRBV7-2	TRBD1	TRBJ2-3	CASSQRQGSTDTQYF
TRBV4-3	-	TRBJ2-3	CASSQDYGTDTQYF
TRBV19	-	TRBJ2-2	CASSIGQRNTGELFF
TRBV7-6	-	TRBJ2-7	CASSSPPLYEQYF
TRBV10-1	-	TRBJ1-2	CASTDRYYGYTF
TRBV10-3	TRBD1	TRBJ1-4	CAIAGGTGEKLFF
TRBV5-1	-	TRBJ2-5	CASSGAVGETQYF
TRBV10-1	TRBD1	TRBJ2-6	CASSEAQGGANVLTF
TRBV6-5	-	TRBJ2-7	CASSYLAEGYEQYF
TRBV5-1	TRBD1	TRBJ2-7	CASSLDWGQVYEQYF
TRBV5-4	TRBD2	TRBJ2-1	CASSPGLEPEQFF
TRBV15	-	TRBJ1-1	CATSSIMNTEAFF
TRBV5-8	TRBD1	TRBJ2-2	CASSSAGGTGELFF
TRBV7-2	TRBD2	TRBJ2-5	CASSPGGASGETQYF
TRBV23-1	TRBD1	TRBJ1-3	CASVTDRRDSTGSGNTIYF
TRBV5-1	-	TRBJ2-7	CASSASGSSYEQYF
TRBV7-9	-	TRBJ2-3	CASLIWGTDTQYF
TRBV5-6	-	TRBJ1-5	CASSLSGQIDQPQHF